A selection of T cell receptor beta chains follows, all from one sample in a study of CD8+ T cells in alopecia areata. Libraries were prepared by immunoSEQ multiplex PCR; TCRdb keeps only in-frame clonotypes and omits some of them. The sample holds 130,000 to 150,000 clones; approximately 50% are singletons and the top ten take roughly 7.5%. The sequencing input was CD4+ T cells sorted from blood. The origin of the receptors is a human donor with alopecia areata. The CDR3 runs from the conserved cysteine through the conserved F or W. The D gene is left open where the match is weak. Expanded clones are given a class, and other clones once, few, many or no size at all.

V: TRBV5-6
size: few
D: TRBD2
J: TRBJ2-1
CDR3: CASSLRLAGDEQFF
DNA: TGTGCCAGCAGCCTGAGACTAGCGGGAGATGAGCAGTTCTTC

V: TRBV7-6
size: .
D: TRBD2
J: TRBJ2-1
CDR3: CASSGTSGRSEIEQFF
DNA: TGTGCCAGCAGCGGCACTAGCGGGAGGTCCGAGATTGAGCAGTTCTTC

V: TRBV9
size: .
D: .
J: TRBJ1-3
CDR3: CASSVAGTGNTIYF
DNA: TGTGCCAGCAGCGTAGCAGGGACTGGAAACACCATATATTTT

V: TRBV28
size: few
D: .
J: TRBJ1-1
CDR3: CASSRLNTEAFF
DNA: TGTGCCAGCAGTCGACTGAACACTGAAGCTTTCTTT

V: TRBV7-2
size: .
D: .
J: TRBJ2-3
CDR3: CASSPDGGHTDTQYF
DNA: TGTGCCAGCAGCCCAGATGGCGGGCACACAGATACGCAGTATTTT

V: TRBV29-1
size: .
D: TRBD1
J: TRBJ1-1
CDR3: CSVDRGQGMNTEAFF
DNA: TGCAGCGTTGATAGGGGACAGGGAATGAACACTGAAGCTTTCTTT

V: TRBV5-1
size: .
D: .
J: TRBJ2-1
CDR3: CASSSGEVNEQFF
DNA: TGCGCCAGCAGCTCGGGTGAGGTCAATGAGCAGTTCTTC

V: TRBV29-1
size: .
D: .
J: TRBJ1-2
CDR3: CSVERPGGGYTF
DNA: TGCAGCGTTGAAAGGCCCGGGGGTGGCTACACCTTC

V: TRBV5-1
size: .
D: .
J: TRBJ1-2
CDR3: CASRWTTDDGYTF
DNA: TGCGCCAGCAGATGGACCACTGATGATGGCTACACCTTC

V: TRBV20-1
size: .
D: .
J: TRBJ1-1
CDR3: CSARDEQAFF
DNA: TGCAGTGCTAGGGACGAACAAGCTTTCTTT

V: TRBV28
size: .
D: TRBD1
J: TRBJ2-7
CDR3: CASSFVDREFYEQYF
DNA: TGTGCCAGCAGTTTTGTGGACAGGGAGTTCTACGAGCAGTACTTC

V: TRBV7-3
size: few
D: TRBD1
J: TRBJ1-2
CDR3: CASSPTGANYGYTF
DNA: TGTGCCAGCAGCCCCACAGGGGCTAACTATGGCTACACCTTC

V: TRBV2
size: few
D: .
J: TRBJ2-5
CDR3: CASSEHPTRSAPETQYF
DNA: TGTGCCAGCAGTGAACACCCCACCCGGTCAGCCCCGGAGACCCAGTACTTC

V: TRBV29-1
size: few
D: .
J: TRBJ2-3
CDR3: CSVASSPTQYF
DNA: TGCAGCGTCGCTAGCTCTCCTACGCAGTATTTT

V: TRBV5-6
size: few
D: TRBD2
J: TRBJ2-3
CDR3: CASRGLLAYTQYF
DNA: TGTGCCAGCAGGGGGTTACTAGCGTATACGCAGTATTTT

V: TRBV19
size: few
D: TRBD2
J: TRBJ2-1
CDR3: CASSMTAGGLKQFF
DNA: TGTGCCAGTAGTATGACAGCGGGAGGTCTGAAGCAGTTCTTC

V: TRBV19
size: .
D: TRBD1
J: TRBJ1-2
CDR3: CASRGTGTFYGYTF
DNA: TGTGCCAGTAGAGGGACAGGGACCTTTTATGGCTACACCTTC

V: TRBV29-1
size: .
D: TRBD1
J: TRBJ1-1
CDR3: CSVARTGGLNTEAFF
DNA: TGCAGCGTTGCTCGGACAGGGGGCCTGAACACTGAAGCTTTCTTT

V: TRBV11-2
size: once
D: .
J: TRBJ2-1
CDR3: CASSLPGPYNEQFF
DNA: TGTGCCAGCAGCTTACCTGGCCCCTACAATGAGCAGTTCTTC

V: TRBV23-1
size: .
D: TRBD1
J: TRBJ2-7
CDR3: CASSQSNGTGSSYEQYF
DNA: TGCGCCAGCAGTCAGTCTAACGGGACAGGGAGCTCCTACGAGCAGTACTTC

V: TRBV5-1
size: .
D: TRBD2
J: TRBJ2-1
CDR3: CASSTLSGEKNNEQFF
DNA: TGCGCCAGCAGCACCCTTAGCGGGGAAAAGAACAATGAGCAGTTCTTC

V: TRBV7-9
size: .
D: TRBD2
J: TRBJ2-5
CDR3: CASSPAGTSGQETQYF
DNA: TGTGCCAGCAGCCCCGCCGGGACTAGCGGACAAGAGACCCAGTACTTC

V: TRBV5-6
size: .
D: .
J: TRBJ1-2
CDR3: CASSLGRVGYGYTF
DNA: TGTGCCAGCAGCTTAGGCAGGGTGGGCTATGGCTACACCTTC

V: TRBV2
size: few
D: .
J: TRBJ2-7
CDR3: CASSERNTYEQYF
DNA: TGTGCCAGCAGTGAACGAAATACCTACGAGCAGTACTTC

V: TRBV29-1
size: .
D: .
J: TRBJ1-1
CDR3: CSVQTGPNTEAFF
DNA: TGCAGCGTTCAGACAGGTCCGAACACTGAAGCTTTCTTT

V: TRBV10-3
size: .
D: TRBD1
J: TRBJ2-7
CDR3: CAIGQGTYEQYF
DNA: TGTGCCATCGGACAGGGAACCTACGAGCAGTACTTC

V: TRBV29-1
size: .
D: .
J: TRBJ2-3
CDR3: CSPRTPGDTQYF
DNA: TGCAGCCCCCGTACCCCGGGAGATACGCAGTATTTT

V: TRBV9
size: .
D: .
J: TRBJ2-3
CDR3: CASSSMDTQYF
DNA: TGTGCCAGCAGCTCCATGGATACGCAGTATTTT

V: TRBV30
size: .
D: .
J: TRBJ1-3
CDR3: CAWSEPILNTIYF
DNA: TGTGCCTGGAGCGAACCAATATTAAACACCATATATTTT

V: TRBV7-2
size: once
D: TRBD1
J: TRBJ1-1
CDR3: CASSPDRDTEAFF
DNA: TGTGCCAGCAGCCCAGACAGGGACACTGAAGCTTTCTTT

V: TRBV4-1
size: .
D: .
J: TRBJ2-7
CDR3: CASSLAERTTRQYF
DNA: TGCGCCAGCAGCCTAGCGGAGAGGACTACGAGGCAGTACTTC

V: TRBV7-8
size: .
D: .
J: TRBJ1-5
CDR3: CASSRQQGQPQHF
DNA: TGTGCCAGCAGCAGACAACAGGGACAGCCCCAGCATTTT

V: TRBV5-1
size: few
D: .
J: TRBJ2-2
CDR3: CASSAGQTDTGELFF
DNA: TGCGCCAGCAGCGCGGGACAGACGGACACCGGGGAGCTGTTTTTT

V: TRBV15
size: few
D: .
J: TRBJ2-7
CDR3: CATSSYGLYEQYF
DNA: TGTGCCACCAGCAGCTACGGACTCTACGAGCAGTACTTC

V: TRBV28
size: few
D: .
J: TRBJ1-2
CDR3: CASSLSGYGEAYGYTF
DNA: TGTGCCAGCAGTTTAAGCGGCTATGGGGAAGCCTATGGCTACACCTTC

V: TRBV20-1
size: .
D: .
J: TRBJ1-1
CDR3: CSARGGFGAFF
DNA: TGCAGTGCTAGAGGCGGCTTTGGGGCTTTCTTT

V: TRBV4-1
size: once
D: TRBD1
J: TRBJ2-7
CDR3: CASSPGNRDRVSEQYF
DNA: TGCGCCAGCAGCCCAGGGAATAGGGACAGGGTGAGCGAGCAGTACTTC

V: TRBV29-1
size: few
D: .
J: TRBJ2-7
CDR3: CSVVGRLRDEQYF
DNA: TGCAGCGTAGTAGGTAGGCTGCGAGACGAGCAGTACTTC

V: TRBV4-1
size: few
D: .
J: TRBJ1-1
CDR3: CASSQVGGHAFF
DNA: TGCGCCAGCAGCCAAGTTGGGGGGCACGCTTTCTTT

V: TRBV29-1
size: .
D: .
J: TRBJ2-7
CDR3: CSVDSGLPYEQYF
DNA: TGCAGCGTTGATTCGGGTCTTCCCTACGAGCAGTACTTC